Presented here are 28 T cell receptor beta chains from one specimen sequenced in a study of blood T cell repertoires in COVID-19. Measured with immunoSEQ multiplex PCR; TCRdb has only the in-frame clones, and not every one. The sample has 30,000 to 40,000 clones; about 86% are singletons. Sequencing was done on a sample of peripheral blood. The receptors shown here come from a woman of 80 years or more with active or convalescent COVID-19.

The rearrangement joins TRBV2 to TRBJ2-1; 9 nucleotides match TRBD1. This CDR3 spans 15 amino acids. V shed 7 bases and J 3 bases; nucleotides not matched to a gene: 7. In germline, CDR1 is SNHLY, CDR2 FYNNEI. CDR3 DNA sequence: TGTGCCAGCATGATTCCGGGACAGGGCTACAATGAGCAGTTCTTC. Protein sequence: CASMIPGQGYNEQFF.

V is TRBV18 and J is TRBJ1-1; a weak D match, TRBD1 (6 bases). V lost 6 bases to trimming and J lost 3 bases, with 11 bases between them. The length of the CDR3 is 13 residues. Germline V lookup: CDR1 KGHSH, CDR2 LQKENI. CDR3 sequence reads: CASSIRGDTEAFF. The CDR3 DNA is TGTGCCAGCTCGATCAGGGGAGACACTGAAGCTTTCTTT.

CDR3 coding DNA: TGTGCCAGCAGTGCGGCGGGAGGAGGGGTAGATACGCAGTATTTT. Translated, it gives CASSAAGGGVDTQYF. The chain links TRBV28 to TRBJ2-3; TRBD2 agrees at 8 bases. Germline V lookup: CDR1 MDHEN, CDR2 SYDVKM. V was clipped by 5 bases and J by 5 bases; unmatched bases: 9. The CDR3 is 15 residues long.

This chain uses TRBV3-1 (or the pseudogene TRBV3-2) with TRBJ2-5; 9 bases map to TRBD2. CDR1 is LGHDT, CDR2 YNNKEL, per germline (reference sequence). There are 15 residues in the CDR3. V lost 1 base to trimming and J lost 4 bases; unmatched junction nucleotides: 4. For the CDR3, the DNA is TGTGCCAGCAGCCAAGCTTCGACTAGCGGAGAGACCCAGTACTTC. Translating gives CASSQASTSGETQYF.

The J gene is TRBJ2-7, the V gene TRBV14; possibly TRBD2 for D (7 bases). Germline V gives CDR1 SGHDN, CDR2 FVKESK. The V end lost 8 bases, the J end lost 2 bases, and 16 bases lay between the germline ends. This CDR3 contains 14 residues. The CDR3 spells CASGTTRGAYEQYF. CDR3 DNA: TGTGCCAGCGGGACAACCCGGGGGGCCTACGAGCAGTACTTC. The complete variable domain, with remaining parts taken from reference TRBV14 and TRBJ2-7, reads EAGVTQFPSHSVIEKGQTVTLRCDPISGHDNLYWYRRVMGKEIKFLLHFVKESKQDESGMPNNRFLAERTGGTYSTLKVQPAELEDSGVYFCASGTTRGAYEQYFGPGTRLTVT.

The chain combines TRBV11-3 with TRBJ2-2; no clear D gene. CDR1 SGHNT and CDR2 YENEEA come from the germline V gene. Trimming removed 6 bases at V and 4 bases at J, with 6 bases between. This CDR3 spans 12 amino acids. This CDR3 reads CASRRSTGELFF. CDR3 DNA sequence: TGTGCCAGCAGAAGGAGCACCGGGGAGCTGTTTTTT.

The V call is TRBV7-9, the J call TRBJ2-3, with 7 bases that match TRBD2. This CDR3 spans 16 amino acids. V shed 5 bases, J shed 0 bases, and the junction held 8 bases outside the gene matches. Germline values: CDR1 SEHNR, CDR2 FQNEAQ (reference sequence). The DNA of the CDR3 is TGTGCCAGCAGCCCGTCCACTAGCGCCAGCACAGATACGCAGTATTTT. Translation gives CASSPSTSASTDTQYF.

J is TRBJ2-7 and V is TRBV28; 13 nucleotides agree with TRBD2. The V gene's germline CDR1 is MDHEN and CDR2 SYDVKM. V lost 7 bases, J lost 2 bases, and 11 bases stayed unmatched. This CDR3 comprises 17 residues. The CDR3 loop is CASIAETSGRLAYEQYF. DNA of the CDR3: TGTGCCAGCATCGCGGAGACTAGCGGGAGGTTGGCCTACGAGCAGTACTTC.

This clone turned up a few times. J is TRBJ2-7 and V is TRBV6-5; D uncertain. This CDR3 is built from 15 residues. V shed 0 bases and J shed 1 base, with 10 bases lying between them. Germline CDR1 MNHEY, CDR2 SVGAGI. The CDR3 loop reads CASSYSSLGSYEQYF. CDR3 DNA: TGTGCCAGCAGTTACTCCAGCCTAGGATCCTACGAGCAGTACTTC.

The rearrangement links TRBV9 to TRBJ1-2; 7 nucleotides agree with TRBD1. V shed 1 base, J shed 8 bases, and the junction held 8 bases outside the gene matches. The CDR3 loop spans 14 amino acids. CDR1 is SGDLS, CDR2 YYNGEE, per germline. The CDR3 bases are TGTGCCAGCAGCGTATCGGCGGAGGGGGCCGGCTACACCTTC. Translating it yields CASSVSAEGAGYTF.

V gene TRBV5-8 combines with J gene TRBJ2-7, with D tentatively TRBD2 (5 bases). This CDR3 is built from 14 residues. The germline V gene encodes CDR1 SGHTS and CDR2 YDEGEE. With 4 bases removed from V and 2 bases from J, the gap between germline ends came to 13 bases. This CDR3 is CASSRDLGAYEQYF. For the CDR3, the DNA is TGTGCCAGCAGCCGGGATCTCGGAGCCTACGAGCAGTACTTC.

The chain is built from TRBV5-1 and TRBJ2-5; the match to TRBD2 covers 10 bases. Germline V gene data show CDR1 as SGHRS and CDR2 as YFSETQ. The CDR3 is 16 amino acids. J was trimmed by 4 bases and V by 4 bases; bases with no gene match: 10. This CDR3 is CASSRITAGGRETQYF. CDR3 nucleotides: TGCGCCAGCAGCCGTATTACAGCGGGGGGGCGAGAGACCCAGTACTTC.

This clone was observed a handful of times. The chain employs TRBV6-1 and TRBJ1-2; D is undetermined. Trimming took 1 base from V and 9 from J, leaving 9 bases between them. This CDR3 has 12 amino acids. The germline V gene encodes CDR1 MNHNS and CDR2 SASEGT. The CDR3 loop reads CASSEGAGSYTF. In DNA form, the CDR3 reads TGTGCCAGCAGTGAAGGGGCTGGCAGCTACACCTTC.

This clone was seen once. V is TRBV2 and J is TRBJ1-5; D not certain. Deletions cut 5 bases from V and 5 bases from J, with 13 bases between. Per germline, CDR1 SNHLY and CDR2 FYNNEI. This CDR3 has 14 amino acids. CDR3 nucleotide sequence: TGTGCCAGCAGTCGGACTCTGACATATCAGCCCCAGCATTTT. It encodes CASSRTLTYQPQHF.

The genes are TRBV7-2 and TRBJ2-1; TRBD1 matches at 9 bases. Germline values: CDR1 SGHTA, CDR2 FQGNSA. This CDR3 region has 15 residues. Unmatched junction bases numbered 7, after V lost 3 bases and J lost 7 bases. CDR3 loop: CASSLTGQGLNEQFF. The CDR3, as DNA: TGTGCCAGCAGCTTGACGGGACAGGGTCTTAATGAGCAGTTCTTC.

The gene calls are TRBV28 and TRBJ2-7; TRBD1 agrees at 12 bases. The V segment lost 6 bases and the J segment 2 bases; nucleotides outside the gene matches: 11. Germline V gene lookup returns CDR1 MDHEN and CDR2 SYDVKM. The CDR3 runs 17 residues. In DNA form, the CDR3 reads TGTGCCAGCAGCACCGGGACAGGGGGCGCGCTGGCCTACGAGCAGTACTTC. Its translation: CASSTGTGGALAYEQYF.

The V gene is TRBV18, the J gene TRBJ2-1; a weak D match, TRBD1 (5 bases). This CDR3 region has 13 residues. CDR1 and CDR2 (germline): KGHSH, LQKENI. V lost 8 bases and J 4 bases, leaving 12 bases between the germline ends. Written as DNA, the CDR3 is TGTGCCAGCGGAAGGGGCCATTACAATGAGCAGTTCTTC. It encodes CASGRGHYNEQFF.

J is TRBJ1-2 and V is TRBV9; D possibly corresponds to TRBD1 (6 bases). CDR1 is SGDLS and CDR2 is YYNGEE in the germline V gene. V was cut by 3 bases and J by 8 bases, with 17 bases left in between. The CDR3 spans 14 residues. CDR3 coding DNA: TGTGCCAGCAGCGAGCGTCAGGGGACGGGGGGCTACACCTTC. This encodes CASSERQGTGGYTF.

The genes are TRBV6-2 or TRBV6-3 and TRBJ2-2, with 12 bases matching TRBD2. With 5 bases clipped from V and 0 bases from J, the junction kept 13 bases outside the gene matches. The CDR3 has 20 amino acids. Germline V lookup: CDR1 MNHEY, CDR2 SVGEGT. The DNA of the CDR3 is TGTGCCAGCAGTCGGACTAGCGGGACGCCATATCCTTCGAACACCGGGGAGCTGTTTTTT. Protein sequence: CASSRTSGTPYPSNTGELFF.

In this sample, this clone turned up once. The chain combines TRBV5-1 with TRBJ2-2; tentative D call: TRBD2 (6 bases). Germline CDR1 is SGHRS and CDR2 is YFSETQ. This CDR3 region has 15 residues. The germline V and J ends were trimmed by 2 bases and 1 base, with 9 bases remaining between them. CDR3 residues: CASSFDGRNTGELFF. CDR3 DNA sequence: TGCGCCAGCAGCTTTGACGGGAGGAACACCGGGGAGCTGTTTTTT.

V is TRBV5-5 and J is TRBJ1-5; D gene uncertain. Germline loops: CDR1 SGHKS, CDR2 YYEKEE (reference sequence). This CDR3 has 14 residues. V shed 4 bases and J shed 11 bases, with 19 bases lying between them. CDR3 region: CASSPEPPLPTQHF. CDR3 DNA: TGTGCCAGCAGCCCGGAGCCACCTCTTCCCACCCAGCATTTT.

The J gene is TRBJ1-1, the V gene TRBV6-6, with D possibly being TRBD1 (6 bases). The length of the CDR3 is 16 residues. V was pared by 2 bases and J by 5 bases, with 18 bases between. The germline CDR1 and CDR2 sequences are MNHNY and SVGAGI (reference sequence). The DNA of the CDR3 is TGTGCCAGCAGTTACCCCGAGGACAGAGGCATTACTGAAGCTTTCTTT. This encodes CASSYPEDRGITEAFF.

This clone has just one count. The V gene is TRBV29-1, the J gene TRBJ2-1, with 7 bases lining up with TRBD1. The CDR3 covers 12 residues. Germline V gene sequence: CDR1 SQVTM, CDR2 ANQGSEA. V lost 4 bases and J lost 6; bases outside the gene matches: 3. The CDR3 sequence: CSVVPGGNEQFF. In DNA form, the CDR3 reads TGCAGCGTTGTGCCAGGGGGCAATGAGCAGTTCTTC.

This chain joins TRBV2 and TRBJ2-5, with 11 nucleotides matching TRBD2. J lost 0 bases, V lost 7 bases, and 10 bases had no gene match. Germline V gene data show CDR1 as SNHLY and CDR2 as FYNNEI. The CDR3 covers 17 residues. CDR3 nucleotides: TGTGCCAGCACCTACCGAGGGACTAGCGGACACCAAGAGACCCAGTACTTC. Translating it yields CASTYRGTSGHQETQYF.

This clone appeared a single time. The chain recombines TRBV5-1 with TRBJ2-5; D not certain. Germline-derived CDR1 and CDR2 are SGHRS and YFSETQ. V was cut by 0 bases and J by 2 bases, with 8 bases left in between. The CDR3 extends over 14 amino acids. CDR3 region: CASSLEARQETQYF. DNA of the CDR3: TGCGCCAGCAGCTTGGAGGCCAGGCAAGAGACCCAGTACTTC.

V is TRBV4-1 and J is TRBJ2-1; 8 nucleotides align to TRBD1. J gave up 4 bases and V 1 base, and 3 bases lay outside the gene matches. CDR1 and CDR2 from the germline V gene are MGHRA and YSYEKL. The CDR3 is 15 amino acids. CDR3 bases: TGCGCCAGCAGCCAAGGGGGACAGGAATACAATGAGCAGTTCTTC. Translating it yields CASSQGGQEYNEQFF.

This clone was seen once. The chain couples TRBV6-1 to TRBJ1-4; D gene unclear. The CDR3 sequence is 17 residues long. The V and J ends lost 2 bases and 8 bases respectively, with 21 bases between them. Looked up from germline, CDR1 is MNHNS and CDR2 is SASEGT. CDR3 protein: CASSEPHRLETEEKLFF. The CDR3 DNA is TGTGCCAGCAGTGAACCCCACCGGCTGGAGACGGAAGAAAAACTGTTTTTT.

The rearrangement links TRBV5-1 to TRBJ2-5; 11 nucleotides line up with TRBD1. The CDR3 runs 19 residues. Germline CDR1 and CDR2: SGHRS and YFSETQ. V shed 0 bases, J shed 1 base, and the junction held 11 bases outside the gene matches. The CDR3: CASSLAGTGGSLAQETQYF. In DNA, the CDR3 is TGCGCCAGCAGCTTGGCCGGGACAGGGGGTTCCTTAGCCCAAGAGACCCAGTACTTC.